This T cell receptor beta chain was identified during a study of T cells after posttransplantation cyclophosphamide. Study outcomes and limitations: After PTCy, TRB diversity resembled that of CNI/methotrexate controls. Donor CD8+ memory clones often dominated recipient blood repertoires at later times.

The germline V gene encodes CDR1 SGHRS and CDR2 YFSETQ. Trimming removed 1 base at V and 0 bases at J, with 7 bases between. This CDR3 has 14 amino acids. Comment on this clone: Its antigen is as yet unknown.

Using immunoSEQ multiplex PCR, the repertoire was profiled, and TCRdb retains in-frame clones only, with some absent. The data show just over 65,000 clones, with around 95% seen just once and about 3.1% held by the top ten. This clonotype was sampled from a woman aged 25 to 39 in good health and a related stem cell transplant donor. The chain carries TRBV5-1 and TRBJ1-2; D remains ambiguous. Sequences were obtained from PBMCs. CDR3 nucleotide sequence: TGCGCCAGCAGCTTGTCGGCAGCTAACTATGGCTACACCTTC. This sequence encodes CASSLSAANYGYTF.